This is a list of T cell receptor beta chains from one sample in a study of blood T cell repertoires in COVID-19. Sequenced by immunoSEQ multiplex PCR; TCRdb stores in-frame clones only, minus some. Here the sample spans 75,000 to 100,000 clones, around 85% being singletons. What was sequenced was peripheral blood. These receptors originate from a man aged 55 to 70 with acute or convalescent COVID-19. Each CDR3 is given with its conserved first and last residue. D genes are given only for firm matches. Size values are once, few and many counts, or a class for expanded clones, and some rows have none.

>TRBV4-3|TRBJ2-3|TRBD1|.
CASSQEMTGATDTQYF
TGCGCCAGCAGCCAGGAAATGACAGGGGCCACAGATACGCAGTATTTT
>TRBV3-1/TRBV3-2|TRBJ1-5|.|.
CASSQSGGGRNQPQHF
TGTGCCAGCAGCCAATCAGGAGGCGGGCGCAATCAGCCCCAGCATTTT
>TRBV6-5|TRBJ1-2|.|.
CASREGRGYTF
TGTGCCAGCAGGGAGGGTCGTGGCTACACCTTC
>TRBV16|TRBJ1-1|TRBD1|few
CASSPRVTGGNTEAFF
TGTGCCAGCAGCCCGCGAGTGACAGGGGGCAACACTGAAGCTTTCTTT
>TRBV11-2|TRBJ1-1|.|.
CASSAQGSTEAFF
TGTGCCAGCAGCGCACAGGGTTCCACTGAAGCTTTCTTT
>TRBV12-3/TRBV12-4|TRBJ2-7|.|once
CASRPVGLEQYF
TGTGCCAGCAGGCCCGTGGGGCTCGAGCAGTACTTC
>TRBV5-1|TRBJ2-5|TRBD1|.
CASSLGQTGSETQYF
TGCGCCAGCAGCCTGGGGCAGACAGGGTCAGAGACCCAGTACTTC
>TRBV27|TRBJ1-1|TRBD1|.
CASSFMGQYTEAFF
TGTGCCAGCAGTTTTATGGGACAGTACACTGAAGCTTTCTTT
>TRBV24-1|TRBJ2-2|.|.
CATSDPNSTGELFF
TGTGCCACCAGTGATCCAAACAGCACCGGGGAGCTGTTTTTT
>TRBV7-9|TRBJ2-7|TRBD1|.
CASSARGTGGYEQYF
TGTGCCAGCAGCGCCAGGGGGACAGGGGGGTACGAGCAGTACTTC
>TRBV11-2|TRBJ2-5|.|.
CASSLGTAVLGETQYF
TGTGCCAGCAGCTTGGGGACTGCGGTTCTGGGGGAGACCCAGTACTTC
>TRBV28|TRBJ1-6|.|.
CASRKGRAGNNSPLHF
TGTGCCAGCAGGAAAGGGAGGGCAGGGAATAATTCACCCCTCCACTTT
>TRBV5-4|TRBJ2-5|TRBD1|.
CASSLVTGGRETQYF
TGTGCCAGCAGCTTGGTTACAGGGGGGAGAGAGACCCAGTACTTC
>TRBV6-1|TRBJ2-7|.|.
CASSEAGGHSYEQYF
TGTGCCAGCAGTGAAGCAGGGGGTCACTCCTACGAGCAGTACTTC